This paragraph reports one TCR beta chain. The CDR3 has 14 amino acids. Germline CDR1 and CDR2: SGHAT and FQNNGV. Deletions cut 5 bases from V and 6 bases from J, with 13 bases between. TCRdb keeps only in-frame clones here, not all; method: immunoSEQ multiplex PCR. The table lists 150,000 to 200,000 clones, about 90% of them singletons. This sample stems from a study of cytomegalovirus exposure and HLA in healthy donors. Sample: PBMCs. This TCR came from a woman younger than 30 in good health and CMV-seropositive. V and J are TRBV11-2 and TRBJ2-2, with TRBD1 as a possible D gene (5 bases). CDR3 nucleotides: TGTGCCAGCAGCGCCGTGGCAGGGCCCGGGGAGCTGTTTTTT. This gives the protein CASSAVAGPGELFF.